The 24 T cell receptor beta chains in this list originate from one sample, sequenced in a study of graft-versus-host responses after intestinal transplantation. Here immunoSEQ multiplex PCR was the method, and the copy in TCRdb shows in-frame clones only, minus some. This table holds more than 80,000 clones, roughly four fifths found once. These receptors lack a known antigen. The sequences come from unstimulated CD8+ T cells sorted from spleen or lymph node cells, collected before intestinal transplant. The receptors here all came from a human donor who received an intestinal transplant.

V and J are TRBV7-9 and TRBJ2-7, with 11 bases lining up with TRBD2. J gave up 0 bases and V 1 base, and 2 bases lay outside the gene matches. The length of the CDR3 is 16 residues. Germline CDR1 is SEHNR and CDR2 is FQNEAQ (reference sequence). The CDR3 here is CASSLVSGRGSYEQYF. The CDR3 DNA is TGTGCCAGCAGCTTAGTTAGCGGGAGGGGCTCCTACGAGCAGTACTTC.

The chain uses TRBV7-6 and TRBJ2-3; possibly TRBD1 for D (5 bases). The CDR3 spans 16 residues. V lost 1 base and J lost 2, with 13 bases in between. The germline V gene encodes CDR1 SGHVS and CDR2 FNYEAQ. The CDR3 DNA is TGTGCCAGCAGCTTAGTGACAGATCCCCTCACAGATACGCAGTATTTT. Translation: CASSLVTDPLTDTQYF.

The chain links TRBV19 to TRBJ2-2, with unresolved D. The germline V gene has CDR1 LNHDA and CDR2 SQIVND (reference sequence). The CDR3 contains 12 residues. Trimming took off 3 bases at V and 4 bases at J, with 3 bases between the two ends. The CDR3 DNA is TGTGCCAGTAGTATGGTCACCGGGGAGCTGTTTTTT. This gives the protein CASSMVTGELFF.

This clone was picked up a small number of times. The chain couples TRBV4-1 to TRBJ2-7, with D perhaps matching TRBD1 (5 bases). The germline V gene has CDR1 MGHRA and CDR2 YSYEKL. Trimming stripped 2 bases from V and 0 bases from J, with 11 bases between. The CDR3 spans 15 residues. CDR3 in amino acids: CASSQHFGHSYEQYF. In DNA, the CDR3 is TGCGCCAGCAGCCAACACTTTGGACACTCCTACGAGCAGTACTTC.

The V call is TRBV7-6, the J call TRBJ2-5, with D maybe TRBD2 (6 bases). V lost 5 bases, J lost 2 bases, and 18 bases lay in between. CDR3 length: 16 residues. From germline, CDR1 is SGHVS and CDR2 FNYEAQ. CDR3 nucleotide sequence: TGTGCCAGCAGCCCCTATGGAGGGGCGGGGCAAGAGACCCAGTACTTC. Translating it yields CASSPYGGAGQETQYF. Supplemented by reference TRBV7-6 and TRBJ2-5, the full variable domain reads GAGVSQSPRYKVTKRGQDVALRCDPISGHVSLYWYRQALGQGPEFLTYFNYEAQQDKSGLPNDRFSAERPEGSISTLTIQRTEQRDSAMYRCASSPYGGAGQETQYFGPGTRLLVL.

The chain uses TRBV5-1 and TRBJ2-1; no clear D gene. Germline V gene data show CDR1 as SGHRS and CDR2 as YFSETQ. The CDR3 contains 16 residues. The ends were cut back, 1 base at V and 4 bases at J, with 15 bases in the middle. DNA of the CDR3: TGCGCCAGCAGCTTGTCGTACGACCGGTCGTACAATGAGCAGTTCTTC. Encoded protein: CASSLSYDRSYNEQFF.

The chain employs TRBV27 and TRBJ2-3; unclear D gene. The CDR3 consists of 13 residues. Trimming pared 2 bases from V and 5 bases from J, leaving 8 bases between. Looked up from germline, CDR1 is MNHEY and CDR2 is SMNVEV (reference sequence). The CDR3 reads CASSLALVDTQYF. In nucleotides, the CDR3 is TGTGCCAGCAGTTTAGCCCTAGTAGATACGCAGTATTTT.

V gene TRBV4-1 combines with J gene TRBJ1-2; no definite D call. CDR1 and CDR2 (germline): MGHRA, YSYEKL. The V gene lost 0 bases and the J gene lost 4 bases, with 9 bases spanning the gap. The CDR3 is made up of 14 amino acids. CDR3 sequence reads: CASSQEGSFYGYTF. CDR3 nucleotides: TGCGCCAGCAGCCAAGAGGGATCATTCTATGGCTACACCTTC.

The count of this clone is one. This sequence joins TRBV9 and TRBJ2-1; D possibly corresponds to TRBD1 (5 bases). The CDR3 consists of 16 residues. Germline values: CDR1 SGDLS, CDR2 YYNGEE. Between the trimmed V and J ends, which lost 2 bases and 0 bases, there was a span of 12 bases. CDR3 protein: CASSVTGALSYNEQFF. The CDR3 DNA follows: TGTGCCAGCAGCGTTACTGGGGCCCTCTCCTACAATGAGCAGTTCTTC. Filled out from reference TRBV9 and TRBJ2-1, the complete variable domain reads DSGVTQTPKHLITATGQRVTLRCSPRSGDLSVYWYQQSLDQGLQFLIQYYNGEERAKGNILERFSAQQFPDLHSELNLSSLELGDSALYFCASSVTGALSYNEQFFGPGTRLTVL.

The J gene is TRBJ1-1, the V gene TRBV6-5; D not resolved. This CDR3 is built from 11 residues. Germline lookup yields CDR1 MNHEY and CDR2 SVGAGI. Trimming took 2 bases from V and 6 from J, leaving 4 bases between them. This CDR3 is CASSYASEAFF. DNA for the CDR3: TGTGCCAGCAGTTACGCCTCTGAAGCTTTCTTT.

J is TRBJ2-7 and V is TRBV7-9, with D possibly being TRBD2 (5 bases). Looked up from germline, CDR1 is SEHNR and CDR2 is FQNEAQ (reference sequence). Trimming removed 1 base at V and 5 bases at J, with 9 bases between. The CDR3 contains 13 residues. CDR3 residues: CASSLVGGDEQYF. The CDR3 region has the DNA TGTGCCAGCAGCTTAGTAGGAGGAGACGAGCAGTACTTC.

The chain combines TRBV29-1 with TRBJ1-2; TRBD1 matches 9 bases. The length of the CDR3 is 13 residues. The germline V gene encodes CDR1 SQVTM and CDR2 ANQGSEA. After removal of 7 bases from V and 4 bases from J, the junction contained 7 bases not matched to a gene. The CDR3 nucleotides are TGCAGCGCAACAGGGGGCTGGAGCTATGGCTACACCTTC. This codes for CSATGGWSYGYTF.

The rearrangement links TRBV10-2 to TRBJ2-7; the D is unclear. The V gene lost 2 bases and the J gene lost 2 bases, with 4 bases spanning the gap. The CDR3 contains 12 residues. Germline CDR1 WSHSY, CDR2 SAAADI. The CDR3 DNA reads TGCGCCAGCAGTGAGGACCCCTACGAGCAGTACTTC. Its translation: CASSEDPYEQYF.

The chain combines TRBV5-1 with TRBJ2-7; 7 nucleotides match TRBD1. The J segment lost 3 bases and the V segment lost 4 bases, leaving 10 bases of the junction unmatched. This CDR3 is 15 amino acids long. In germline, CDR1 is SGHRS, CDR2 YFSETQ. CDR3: CASSANRDRDYEQYF. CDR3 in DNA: TGCGCCAGCAGCGCTAACCGGGACAGAGACTACGAGCAGTACTTC.

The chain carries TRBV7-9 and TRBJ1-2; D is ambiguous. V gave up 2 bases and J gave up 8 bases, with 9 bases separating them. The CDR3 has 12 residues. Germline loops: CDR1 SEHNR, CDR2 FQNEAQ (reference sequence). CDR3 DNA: TGTGCCAGCAGCTTACAGAGAGGGGGCTACACCTTC. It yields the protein CASSLQRGGYTF.

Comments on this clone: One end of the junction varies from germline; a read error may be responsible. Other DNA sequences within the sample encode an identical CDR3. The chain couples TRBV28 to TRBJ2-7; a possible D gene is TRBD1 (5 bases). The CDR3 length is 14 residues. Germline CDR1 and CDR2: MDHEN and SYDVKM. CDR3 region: CASSSRTNSYEQYF. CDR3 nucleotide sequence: TGTGCCAGCAGTTCGAGGACAAACTCCTACGAACAGTACTTC.

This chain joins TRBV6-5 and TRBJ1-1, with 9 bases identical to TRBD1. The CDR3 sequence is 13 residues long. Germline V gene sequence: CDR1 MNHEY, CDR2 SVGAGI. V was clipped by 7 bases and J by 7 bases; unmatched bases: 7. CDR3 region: CASKDRGWVEAFF. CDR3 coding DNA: TGTGCCAGCAAAGACAGGGGGTGGGTTGAAGCTTTCTTT.

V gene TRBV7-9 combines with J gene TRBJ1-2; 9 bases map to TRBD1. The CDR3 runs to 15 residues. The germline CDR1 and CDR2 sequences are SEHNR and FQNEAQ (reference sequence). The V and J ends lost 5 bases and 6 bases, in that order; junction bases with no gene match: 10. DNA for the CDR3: TGTGCCAGCAGCCCACGCGGGACAGGGAGCGATGGCTACACCTTC. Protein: CASSPRGTGSDGYTF.

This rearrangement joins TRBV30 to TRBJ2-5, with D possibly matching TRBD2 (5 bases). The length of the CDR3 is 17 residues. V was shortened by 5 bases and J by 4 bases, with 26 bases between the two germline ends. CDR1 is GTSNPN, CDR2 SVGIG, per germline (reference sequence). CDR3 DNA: TGTGCCTGGGCCCCAGGCTCCGAGGAGGTGAGAGGAGAGACCCAGTACTTC. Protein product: CAWAPGSEEVRGETQYF.

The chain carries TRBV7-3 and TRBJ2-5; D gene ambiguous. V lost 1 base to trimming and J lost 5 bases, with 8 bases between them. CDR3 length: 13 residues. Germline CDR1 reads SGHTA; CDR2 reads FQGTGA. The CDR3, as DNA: TGTGCCAGCAGCTTAAACGGCCGCGAGACCCAGTACTTC. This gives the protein CASSLNGRETQYF.

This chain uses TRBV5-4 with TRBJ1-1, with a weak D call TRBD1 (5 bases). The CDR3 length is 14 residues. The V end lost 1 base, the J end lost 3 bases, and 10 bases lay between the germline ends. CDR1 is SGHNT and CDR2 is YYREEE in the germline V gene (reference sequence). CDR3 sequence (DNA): TGTGCCAGCAGCTTGTTGGCCAGGGACACTGAAGCTTTCTTT. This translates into CASSLLARDTEAFF.

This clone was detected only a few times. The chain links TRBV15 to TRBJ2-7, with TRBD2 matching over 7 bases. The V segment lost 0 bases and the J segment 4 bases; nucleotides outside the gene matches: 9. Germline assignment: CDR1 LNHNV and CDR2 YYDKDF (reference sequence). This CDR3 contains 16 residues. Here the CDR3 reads CATSREDGGSGYEQYF. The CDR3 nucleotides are TGTGCCACCAGCAGAGAGGACGGGGGGTCGGGTTACGAGCAGTACTTC.

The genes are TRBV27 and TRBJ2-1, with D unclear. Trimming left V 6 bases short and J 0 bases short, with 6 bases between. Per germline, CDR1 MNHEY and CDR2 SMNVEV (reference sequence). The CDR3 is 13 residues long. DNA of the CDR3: TGTGCCAGCAGCGAACTCTCCTACAATGAGCAGTTCTTC. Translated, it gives CASSELSYNEQFF.

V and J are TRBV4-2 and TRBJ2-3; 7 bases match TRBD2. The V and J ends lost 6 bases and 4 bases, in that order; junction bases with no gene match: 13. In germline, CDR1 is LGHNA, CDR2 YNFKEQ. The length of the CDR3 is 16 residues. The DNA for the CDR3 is TGTGCCAGCAGAGGGAATGGGGGAGGGCCGGCAGATACGCAGTATTTT. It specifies CASRGNGGGPADTQYF.